These T cell receptor beta chains were read from a single sample in a study of naive and memory T cell subsets. TCRdb ran MiXCR on the UMI-ligation and nested PCR reads and lists one entry per CDR3 protein. In the table there are about 150,000 distinct CDR3 sequences, 22% of which are singletons. The sequenced sample was naive CD4+ T cells from blood. The receptor source for this set is a human donor in good health. Both conserved end residues are part of each CDR3. The D gene is left open where the match is weak. Where a row states a size, it is once, few, many or the class of an expanded clone; other rows omit it.

many,.,TRBV7-2,TRBJ2-3,TGTGCCAGCAGCTTTAGGGTCTTCACAGATACGCAGTATTTT,CASSFRVFTDTQYF
many,.,TRBV12-3/TRBV12-4,TRBJ2-3,TGTGCCAGCAGTACCCCCCCGGGACTTACAGATACGCAGTATTTT,CASSTPPGLTDTQYF
few,.,TRBV24-1,TRBJ2-1,TGTGCCACCAGTGATGATGGGCGTACTGAGCAGTTCTTC,CATSDDGRTEQFF
.,.,TRBV6-2/TRBV6-3,TRBJ1-1,TGTGCCAGCAATGAGGGCGCAGGGGCTTGGACTGAAGCTTTCTTT,CASNEGAGAWTEAFF
.,TRBD2,TRBV7-2,TRBJ2-1,TGTGCCAGCAGCTTTTCCGGGACTAGCCAGTTCTTC,CASSFSGTSQFF
.,.,TRBV28,TRBJ2-1,TGTGCCAGCAGTTGGTCCAGGGTATACAATGAGCAGTTCTTC,CASSWSRVYNEQFF
.,TRBD1,TRBV6-6,TRBJ1-5,TGTGCCAGCAGTTACCCAACAGGGGAGGGCAATCAGCCCCAGCATTTT,CASSYPTGEGNQPQHF
.,.,TRBV3-1,TRBJ2-7,TGTGCCAGCAGCCAAGGGACCGAGTACGAGCAGTACTTC,CASSQGTEYEQYF
.,.,TRBV2,TRBJ2-1,TGTGCCAGCTCCTCGCCCTCCGGTGAGCAGTTCTTC,CASSSPSGEQFF
many,.,TRBV5-1,TRBJ2-2,TGCGCCAGCAGCCCGTTTCTCAAGGGACGGTCGAACACCGGGGAGCTGTTTTTT,CASSPFLKGRSNTGELFF
.,.,TRBV6-2/TRBV6-3,TRBJ1-5,TGTGCCAGCAGTCCGGCCTGGAATCAGCCCCAGCATTTT,CASSPAWNQPQHF
.,.,TRBV18,TRBJ2-7,TGTGCCAGCTCACCAGGAACAGGTCCGGGGACCTACGAGCAGTACTTC,CASSPGTGPGTYEQYF
few,.,TRBV5-1,TRBJ1-3,TGCGCCAGCAGCTTGGCGGCGGATCCGCGAGGAAACACCATATATTTT,CASSLAADPRGNTIYF
.,TRBD2,TRBV19,TRBJ2-7,TGTGCCAGTAGTACCGAAACGGGACTAGCGGGAGTCTACGAGCAGTACTTC,CASSTETGLAGVYEQYF
.,.,TRBV28,TRBJ1-5,TGTGCCAGCCATACTCCCTCGGGGTTAGGGCAGCCCCAGCATTTT,CASHTPSGLGQPQHF
.,TRBD2,TRBV6-2/TRBV6-3,TRBJ2-5,TGTGCCAGCAGGCCTACTAGCGGAAGACAAGAGACCCAGTACTTC,CASRPTSGRQETQYF
.,.,TRBV12-3/TRBV12-4,TRBJ1-4,TGTGCCAGCAGTTTATGGCAGGGGTCAACTAATGAAAAACTGTTTTTT,CASSLWQGSTNEKLFF
.,.,TRBV7-8,TRBJ2-1,TGTGCCAGCAAAGTTGCCGGGCAGTACAATGAGCAGTTCTTC,CASKVAGQYNEQFF
.,.,TRBV20-1,TRBJ2-7,TGCAGTGCTAGTTGGCGGGCCAGCTACGAGCAGTACTTC,CSASWRASYEQYF
many,.,TRBV7-6,TRBJ1-6,TGTGCCAGCAGCTCTCTTCCCCGAAACAGTCCCAGCTCCTATAATTCACCCCTCCACTTT,CASSSLPRNSPSSYNSPLHF
.,.,TRBV11-1,TRBJ1-5,TGTGCCAGCAGCTTAGAGCCCGGCGGACAGCCCCAGCATTTT,CASSLEPGGQPQHF
few,.,TRBV7-9,TRBJ1-5,TGTGCCAGCAGCTCGTATAGCAATCAGCCCCAGCATTTT,CASSSYSNQPQHF
.,.,TRBV5-6,TRBJ1-1,TGTGCCAGCAGCGCCACTTTAGGGATGGATGAAGCTTTCTTT,CASSATLGMDEAFF
.,.,TRBV7-6,TRBJ2-6,TGTGCCAGCAGCCCTCAATCCGGGGGGGCCAACGTCCTGACTTTC,CASSPQSGGANVLTF
.,TRBD1,TRBV18,TRBJ1-1,TGTGCCAGCTCACGAGATTCAGGGGACAGTGAAGCTTTCTTT,CASSRDSGDSEAFF
many,.,TRBV9,TRBJ2-7,TGTGCCAGCAGCCCGTCGCTCCTACCTACCTACGAGCAGTCCTTC,CASSPSLLPTYEQSF
.,.,TRBV6-5,TRBJ2-7,TGTGCCAGCAGTTACGATAGGACAAAAGGCTACGAGCAGTACTTC,CASSYDRTKGYEQYF
.,.,TRBV7-8,TRBJ2-1,TGTGCCAGCAGCTTGAGGGTCGGTCTAGCTTACAATGAGCAGTTCTTC,CASSLRVGLAYNEQFF
few,.,TRBV6-2/TRBV6-3,TRBJ2-2,TGTGCCAGCTGCGACAGGAACACCGGGGAGCTGTTTTTT,CASCDRNTGELFF
few,.,TRBV20-1,TRBJ1-1,TGCAGTGCAGTGCAGGTGGGGGTCGGCACTGAAGCTTTCTTT,CSAVQVGVGTEAFF
few,TRBD1,TRBV6-2/TRBV6-3,TRBJ2-6,TGTGCCAGCAGCAGACAGGGAACGGGACAATTATTCTCTGGGGCCAACGTCCTGACTTTC,CASSRQGTGQLFSGANVLTF
.,.,TRBV20-1,TRBJ1-5,TGCAGTGCTAGAGATACAGGGATCAATCAGCCCCAGCATTTT,CSARDTGINQPQHF
.,TRBD1,TRBV7-3,TRBJ1-6,TGTGCCAGCAGCCCTGGGACAGGGAACAATTCACCCCTCCACTTT,CASSPGTGNNSPLHF
many,.,TRBV3-1,TRBJ1-1,TGTGCCAGCAGTCTGAGAGCTGAAGCTTTCTTT,CASSLRAEAFF
.,TRBD1,TRBV20-1,TRBJ2-3,TGCAGTGCCCACCGGGACAGTCTGTCAGATACGCAGTATTTT,CSAHRDSLSDTQYF
.,.,TRBV9,TRBJ1-2,TGTGCCAGCAGCGTCACAGGCTTCTATGGCTACACCTTC,CASSVTGFYGYTF
.,.,TRBV6-1,TRBJ1-6,TGTGCCAGCAGTGACCGGCAGGGAAATTCACCCCTCCACTTT,CASSDRQGNSPLHF
few,TRBD2,TRBV28,TRBJ2-3,TGTGCCAGCAGCCCGGGGGGGAGGATTGCAGATACGCAGTATTTT,CASSPGGRIADTQYF
.,TRBD2,TRBV12-3/TRBV12-4,TRBJ2-7,TGTGCCAGCAGACTAGCGGAGTACTACGAGCAGTACTTC,CASRLAEYYEQYF
many,.,TRBV12-3/TRBV12-4,TRBJ1-1,TGTGCCAGCAGTTTAGGGGTTTCGGTCATGAGCACTGAAGCTTTCTTT,CASSLGVSVMSTEAFF
.,TRBD2,TRBV10-3,TRBJ2-6,TGTGCCATCAGTGGGCGACTAGCGGACTCTGGGGCCAACGTCCTGACTTTC,CAISGRLADSGANVLTF
few,TRBD2,TRBV20-1,TRBJ2-3,TGCAGTGCGAAACTAGCGGGAGGGCCTAGTACGCAGTATTTT,CSAKLAGGPSTQYF
.,TRBD1,TRBV20-1,TRBJ2-5,TGCAGTGCTAGACCGGGACAGGGGCTTCGAGAGACCCAGTACTTC,CSARPGQGLRETQYF
once,TRBD1,TRBV4-2,TRBJ2-7,TGTGCCAGCAGCTACGCTGTTGGATTGGCAGGGGGCAACTACGAGCAGTACTTC,CASSYAVGLAGGNYEQYF
.,.,TRBV7-8,TRBJ2-1,TGTGCCAGCAGCTTAGGACAGGAGGTCAATGAGCAGTTCTTC,CASSLGQEVNEQFF
few,TRBD2,TRBV27,TRBJ2-1,TGTGCCAGCAGTTCGACGGGACTAGCGGGAATTCGGAATGAGCAGTTCTTC,CASSSTGLAGIRNEQFF
many,.,TRBV5-1,TRBJ2-3,TGCGCCAGCAGCTTGGCAGGGGCGACAGATACGCAGTATTTT,CASSLAGATDTQYF
few,TRBD1,TRBV20-1,TRBJ2-3,TGCAGTGCCGAGATCAGGACAGGTCCATCAGATACGCAGTATTTT,CSAEIRTGPSDTQYF
.,TRBD1,TRBV9,TRBJ1-2,TGTGCCAGCAGCGTAGAACAGGGGGCACGTCCTAACTATGGCTACACCTTC,CASSVEQGARPNYGYTF
few,.,TRBV19,TRBJ1-2,TGTGCCAGTACCCTCGCGAGGGGCCTTAACTATGGCTACACCTTC,CASTLARGLNYGYTF
.,TRBD2,TRBV20-1,TRBJ2-1,TGCAGTGCTAGAAGGAGCGGGAGAATGGATGAGCAGTTCTTC,CSARRSGRMDEQFF
few,.,TRBV7-8,TRBJ1-4,TGTGCCAGCAGCTTAGCGGAGCTGAGTAATGAAAAACTGTTTTTT,CASSLAELSNEKLFF
few,.,TRBV20-1,TRBJ2-7,TGCAGTGCTAGGGGACTGCCCTACGAGCAGTACTTC,CSARGLPYEQYF
few,.,TRBV3-1,TRBJ1-2,TGTGCCAGCAGCCAAGATTTGTTAGGCGGGGGCTACACCTTC,CASSQDLLGGGYTF
.,.,TRBV6-1,TRBJ2-2,TGTGCCAGCAGTGAATCAAGGGGCGGGGACACCGGGGAGCTGTTTTTT,CASSESRGGDTGELFF
once,TRBD2,TRBV7-9,TRBJ2-1,TGTGCCAGCAGCTTTGGGACTAGCGGGAGAAAACAGTTCTTC,CASSFGTSGRKQFF
.,.,TRBV5-4,TRBJ1-1,TGTGCCAGCAGCTTGGGGGGTGTGAAGAACACTGAAGCTTTCTTT,CASSLGGVKNTEAFF
.,.,TRBV6-5,TRBJ1-2,TGTGCCAGCAGTTACTCACCGGGGGGCTATGGCTACACCTTC,CASSYSPGGYGYTF
few,.,TRBV7-2,TRBJ2-2,TGTGCCAGCAGCTTCAGCGGGACAATCCTCCTCGGGGAGCTGTTTTTT,CASSFSGTILLGELFF